This is a list of T cell receptor beta chains from one sample in a study of cytomegalovirus exposure and HLA in healthy donors. Method: immunoSEQ multiplex PCR; TCRdb's copy keeps in-frame clones and lacks some. The repertoire holds approximately 140,000 clones, with roughly 80% as singletons. Sequencing was done on a sample of PBMCs. These receptors came from a male donor in good health and CMV-seronegative. Both conserved end residues are part of each CDR3. D genes are given only for firm matches. Where a row states a size, it is once, few, many or the class of an expanded clone; other rows omit it.

TGTGCCAGCAGCTCACCGGGACAGATAAACATTCAGTACTTC,CASSSPGQINIQYF,TRBV5-6,TRBD1,TRBJ2-4,NA
TGTGCCAGCAGCTTTTTGCCAGCTAACTATGGCTACACCTTC,CASSFLPANYGYTF,TRBV7-9,NA,TRBJ1-2,NA
TGTGCCAGCAGCTTAGGGGACAGGGCCAGCACTGAAGCTTTCTTT,CASSLGDRASTEAFF,TRBV7-8,TRBD1,TRBJ1-1,once
TGTGCCAGCAGCGTATCCCCCCGCTCCGCACTAGAGACCCAGTACTTC,CASSVSPRSALETQYF,TRBV9,NA,TRBJ2-5,NA
TGTGCCAGCAGCCAAGAAGGTCACCAGGGGACCTACGAGCAGTACTTC,CASSQEGHQGTYEQYF,TRBV4-2,NA,TRBJ2-7,NA
TGTGCCAGCAGTGGAGGGACACTCTCTGGGGCCAACGTCCTGACTTTC,CASSGGTLSGANVLTF,TRBV2,NA,TRBJ2-6,few
TGTGCCAGCTCCCCACGGGGGCCCGACACTGAAGCTTTCTTT,CASSPRGPDTEAFF,TRBV18,NA,TRBJ1-1,NA
TGTGCCAGTAGTACGGGACAGGGGGCTTATGAGCAGTTCTTC,CASSTGQGAYEQFF,TRBV19,TRBD1,TRBJ2-1,once
TGTGCCAGCAGCCCGGGGGGGGCCCGCTCCTACGAGCAGTACTTC,CASSPGGARSYEQYF,TRBV7-6,TRBD2,TRBJ2-7,few
TGTGCCAGCAGCGCCGGGGCACTAGCGGGGGACTACGAGCAGTACTTC,CASSAGALAGDYEQYF,TRBV7-2,TRBD2,TRBJ2-7,NA
TGCAGCGTGGTGACAGGGAGGGGGGAGCTGTTTTTT,CSVVTGRGELFF,TRBV29-1,NA,TRBJ2-2,NA
TGTGCCAGCACCCCGGGGGGGGTTGGAGAAAAACTGTTTTTT,CASTPGGVGEKLFF,TRBV6-5,NA,TRBJ1-4,NA
TGTGCCAGCAGGTCACAGGGAAGGGGGAATGAGCAGTTCTTC,CASRSQGRGNEQFF,TRBV27,NA,TRBJ2-1,NA
TGTGCCAGCAGCAAAGTGGCTAGCGGGGGGCTTTACTCCTACGAGCAGTACTTC,CASSKVASGGLYSYEQYF,TRBV21-1,NA,TRBJ2-7,NA
TGCGCCAGCAGCCCCCTTGGCCCTAGCACAGATACGCAGTATTTT,CASSPLGPSTDTQYF,TRBV4-1,NA,TRBJ2-3,NA
TGCGCCAGCAGCCAATCCCGGGGGGTTCCGGATACGCAGTATTTT,CASSQSRGVPDTQYF,TRBV4-3,TRBD2,TRBJ2-3,NA
TGTGCCAGCAGTTTATCCCCCGGGACAGGGACGACTGAAGCTTTCTTT,CASSLSPGTGTTEAFF,TRBV6-6,TRBD1,TRBJ1-1,NA
TGTGCCAGCAGCTCGAGGAACACCGGGGAGCTGTTTTTT,CASSSRNTGELFF,TRBV7-2,NA,TRBJ2-2,NA
TGTGCCAGCAGTGTTATACCTACCTACGAGCAGTACTTC,CASSVIPTYEQYF,TRBV6-4,NA,TRBJ2-7,NA
TGTGCCAGTAGTATCAGGGTTCAGGCCGGGGAGCTGTTTTTT,CASSIRVQAGELFF,TRBV19,NA,TRBJ2-2,few
TGTGCCACCAGTTCAGGGCGGACCGAGCAGTACTTC,CATSSGRTEQYF,TRBV10-3,NA,TRBJ2-7,few
TGTGCCAGCAGCGAAGGGACAGTTAATCAGCCCCAGCATTTT,CASSEGTVNQPQHF,TRBV7-6,TRBD1,TRBJ1-5,NA
TGTGCCTGGAGTGTACTCAAGTTGGGGACTAGCGTAACCGGGGAGCTGTTTTTT,CAWSVLKLGTSVTGELFF,TRBV30,TRBD2,TRBJ2-2,NA
TGTGCCAGTAGCGACCAGGGGGATCGAGAAAAACTGTTTTTT,CASSDQGDREKLFF,TRBV19,TRBD1,TRBJ1-4,few
TGCGCCAGCAGTTATAGGGGGGGGGATTACGAGCAGTACTTC,CASSYRGGDYEQYF,TRBV4-1,NA,TRBJ2-7,NA
TGTGCCAGCAGTGTCAGACTAGCGGGGGCTTACGAGCAGTACTTC,CASSVRLAGAYEQYF,TRBV27,TRBD2,TRBJ2-7,NA
TGTGCCAGCAGGCCGGACTGGAACACCGGGGAGCTGTTTTTT,CASRPDWNTGELFF,TRBV6-1,NA,TRBJ2-2,NA